The 25 T cell receptor beta chains listed next were all sequenced from one sample in a study of OX40 agonist ivuxolimab in advanced cancers. Here immunoSEQ multiplex PCR was the method, and the copy in TCRdb shows in-frame clones only, minus some. This sample carries roughly 59,000 clones, 90% to 95% of them seen once, and the ten largest clones take around 15%. The sequencing used CD4+ or CD8+ T cells sorted from blood, collected in a trial of the OX40 agonist ivuxolimab. The receptors stem from an adult with an advanced solid tumor such as melanoma, head and neck, liver or kidney cancer.

This chain links TRBV2 with TRBJ2-7; a possible D gene is TRBD1 (6 bases). Trimming pared 7 bases from V and 0 bases from J, leaving 13 bases between. This CDR3 is built from 14 residues. Germline assignment: CDR1 SNHLY and CDR2 FYNNEI. The CDR3 loop is CASTRQVISYEQYF. The CDR3 region has the DNA TGTGCCAGCACCCGACAGGTCATCTCCTACGAGCAGTACTTC.

V usage is TRBV7-9 and J usage is TRBJ2-7, with D perhaps matching TRBD2 (6 bases). CDR3 size: 13 residues. Trimming shortened V by 5 bases and J by 7 bases, and 15 bases separated the two germline ends. CDR1 SEHNR and CDR2 FQNEAQ come from the germline V gene (reference sequence). This chain's CDR3 is CASSTGGVGEQYF. The DNA for the CDR3 is TGTGCCAGCAGCACTGGAGGGGTGGGGGAGCAGTACTTC.

This clone was observed once. The chain combines TRBV27 with TRBJ1-5; unclear D gene. Trimming removed 3 bases at V and 6 bases at J, with 12 bases between. This CDR3 has 14 amino acids. From germline, CDR1 is MNHEY and CDR2 SMNVEV (reference sequence). The CDR3 DNA sequence: TGTGCCAGCAGTTTGTTGGGGAGAGGTCAGCCCCAGCATTTT. Translation gives CASSLLGRGQPQHF.

This sequence joins TRBV7-6 and TRBJ2-7; D gene ambiguous. In germline, CDR1 is SGHVS, CDR2 FNYEAQ. The CDR3 length is 15 residues. V shed 1 base and J shed 3 bases, with 13 bases lying between them. CDR3 DNA: TGTGCCAGCAGCTTAGGCGATTCCCCTCTCTACGAGCAGTACTTC. Its protein is CASSLGDSPLYEQYF.

The chain combines TRBV6-5 with TRBJ2-1; possibly TRBD2 for D (6 bases). The ends were cut back, 2 bases at V and 4 bases at J, with 6 bases in the middle. CDR1 is MNHEY and CDR2 is SVGAGI in the germline V gene. The CDR3 sequence is 13 residues long. The CDR3 DNA follows: TGTGCCAGCAGTTACCGGGAGTACAATGAGCAGTTCTTC. Amino acids: CASSYREYNEQFF.

The DNA of the CDR3 is TGCGCCAGCAGCCCGAGAGGAGACGAGTACAATGAGCAGTTCTTC. It encodes CASSPRGDEYNEQFF. The V gene is TRBV5-1, the J gene TRBJ2-1, with D hard to call. The CDR3 is 15 residues long. Trimming took 4 bases from V and 4 from J, leaving 15 bases between them. The germline V gene encodes CDR1 SGHRS and CDR2 YFSETQ.

This chain links TRBV5-6 with TRBJ2-7, with 7 bases aligning to TRBD1. Germline V gives CDR1 SGHDT, CDR2 YYEEEE. This CDR3 has 17 amino acids. Unmatched junction bases numbered 12, after V lost 0 bases and J lost 3 bases. CDR3 amino acids: CASSLVRRQGGGYEQYF. The DNA for the CDR3 is TGTGCCAGCAGCTTGGTGCGTCGACAGGGCGGTGGCTACGAGCAGTACTTC.

This chain connects TRBV7-6 to TRBJ2-7; 11 bases map to TRBD1. V trimming: 5 bases; J trimming: 4 bases; junction bases outside the gene matches: 4. Per germline, CDR1 SGHVS and CDR2 FNYEAQ. This CDR3 is 14 amino acids long. The CDR3 sequence: CASSPGTGGYEQYF. The DNA for the CDR3 is TGTGCCAGCAGCCCCGGGACAGGGGGTTACGAGCAGTACTTC.

This sequence joins TRBV19 and TRBJ2-3, with a possible D match to TRBD2 (5 bases). Looked up from germline, CDR1 is LNHDA and CDR2 is SQIVND (reference sequence). The CDR3 is made up of 14 amino acids. V was clipped by 3 bases and J by 3 bases, with 10 bases between them. CDR3 coding DNA: TGTGCCAGTAGTATTCTTAGAGGGACAGATACGCAGTATTTT. It is translated as CASSILRGTDTQYF.

The chain links TRBV6-5 to TRBJ1-2, with 9 bases lining up with TRBD1. V shed 6 bases and J 4 bases; nucleotides not matched to a gene: 6. The CDR3 runs to 14 residues. Per the germline V gene, CDR1 is MNHEY and CDR2 is SVGAGI. This chain's CDR3 is CASRPGTGFYGYTF. CDR3 DNA sequence: TGTGCCAGCAGACCTGGGACAGGGTTCTATGGCTACACCTTC.

The V call is TRBV13, the J call TRBJ2-1; a possible D gene is TRBD2 (6 bases). Germline CDR1 PRHDT, CDR2 FYEKMQ (reference sequence). The CDR3 extends over 13 amino acids. Trimming took off 3 bases at V and 5 bases at J, with 8 bases between the two ends. As DNA, the CDR3 is TGTGCCAGCAGCTTTGGCGGGAACAATGAGCAGTTCTTC. Translating gives CASSFGGNNEQFF.

This chain connects TRBV7-9 to TRBJ1-6; maybe TRBD1 (6 bases). Germline loops: CDR1 SEHNR, CDR2 FQNEAQ (reference sequence). The V end was cut by 6 bases, the J end by 7 bases, with 13 bases between. The CDR3 runs 14 residues. In nucleotides, the CDR3 is TGTGCCAGCAGAGGGGGGCCGACCAATTCACCCCTCCACTTT. It codes for CASRGGPTNSPLHF.

The CDR3 here is CASSYTGAHSPLHF. DNA for the CDR3: TGTGCCAGCAGTTACACAGGGGCGCATTCACCCCTCCACTTT. The genes are TRBV6-5 and TRBJ1-6; 7 nucleotides align to TRBD1. CDR3 size: 14 residues. Per germline, CDR1 MNHEY and CDR2 SVGAGI. The V gene end was trimmed by 2 bases and the J gene end by 8 bases; junction bases not matched to a gene: 3.

This chain links TRBV2 with TRBJ1-4; 7 positions match TRBD1. Germline CDR1 reads SNHLY; CDR2 reads FYNNEI. V trimming: 6 bases; J trimming: 4 bases; junction bases outside the gene matches: 5. The length of the CDR3 is 14 residues. CDR3 sequence reads: CASSEWDSNEKLFF. The CDR3 region has the DNA TGTGCCAGCAGCGAGTGGGACAGTAATGAAAAACTGTTTTTT.

The V gene is TRBV7-2, the J gene TRBJ2-7, with D unclear. The germline V gene encodes CDR1 SGHTA and CDR2 FQGNSA. V was pared by 4 bases and J by 4 bases, with 17 bases between. The CDR3 spans 15 residues. The CDR3 DNA follows: TGTGCCAGCAGCTCCACCGTCGCAGACTCGTACGAGCAGTACTTC. Protein sequence: CASSSTVADSYEQYF.

The chain has TRBV27 and TRBJ1-5, with 11 bases identical to TRBD1. This CDR3 spans 18 amino acids. The germline gives CDR1 MNHEY, CDR2 SMNVEV (reference sequence). Trimming removed 5 bases from V and 0 bases from J; junction bases left unmatched: 9. The CDR3 DNA reads as TGTGCCAGCAGTCCCATTCGGACAGGGGGCATTAGCAATCAGCCCCAGCATTTT. It encodes CASSPIRTGGISNQPQHF.

The rearrangement links TRBV7-6 to TRBJ2-7; no clear D. The CDR3 runs 13 residues. Trimming shortened V by 1 base and J by 7 bases, and 11 bases separated the two germline ends. The germline V gene has CDR1 SGHVS and CDR2 FNYEAQ. CDR3 sequence (DNA): TGTGCCAGCAGCTTAGAAGGGTTGGGGGAGCAGTACTTC. Translated: CASSLEGLGEQYF.

The gene calls are TRBV2 and TRBJ1-6; D uncertain. The CDR3 is 15 amino acids. V lost 8 bases to trimming and J lost 9 bases, with 20 bases between them. CDR1 is SNHLY and CDR2 is FYNNEI in the germline V gene. CDR3 sequence reads: CASVTDGPESSPLHF. For the CDR3, the DNA is TGTGCCAGCGTCACCGACGGTCCGGAATCTTCACCCCTCCACTTT.

The rearrangement joins TRBV11-2 to TRBJ2-1; tentatively, D is TRBD2 (6 bases). Germline-derived CDR1 and CDR2 are SGHAT and FQNNGV. This CDR3 region has 16 residues. Trimming took 1 base from V and 8 from J, leaving 18 bases between them. CDR3 loop: CASSLGAGLGEDEQFF. Here the CDR3 DNA reads TGTGCCAGCAGCTTAGGGGCCGGATTAGGGGAGGATGAGCAGTTCTTC.

The chain couples TRBV4-1 to TRBJ1-1; 7 bases are shared with TRBD1. The CDR3 has 16 amino acids. With 3 bases clipped from V and 0 bases from J, the junction kept 7 bases outside the gene matches. Germline CDR1 is MGHRA and CDR2 is YSYEKL. CDR3 DNA sequence: TGCGCCAGCAGCCATGGGGACAGCGTTATGAACACTGAAGCTTTCTTT. Protein: CASSHGDSVMNTEAFF.

The rearrangement joins TRBV30 to TRBJ2-7, with D tentatively TRBD1 (6 bases). The germline V gene encodes CDR1 GTSNPN and CDR2 SVGIG (reference sequence). The ends were cut back, 1 base at V and 5 bases at J, with 12 bases in the middle. The length of the CDR3 is 13 residues. The CDR3 reads CAWSGRGFDEQYF. In DNA form, the CDR3 reads TGTGCCTGGAGTGGCAGGGGTTTCGACGAGCAGTACTTC.

The V gene is TRBV7-6, the J gene TRBJ2-1; D tentatively fits TRBD1 or TRBD2 (5 bases each). V lost 5 bases, J lost 10 bases, and 18 bases lay in between. The length of the CDR3 is 14 residues. The germline V gene has CDR1 SGHVS and CDR2 FNYEAQ. The CDR3 DNA follows: TGTGCCAGCAGCAACGGGTACCGGGACCCAGAGCAGTTCTTC. It is translated as CASSNGYRDPEQFF. The full variable domain, completed using reference TRBV7-6 and TRBJ2-1, is GAGVSQSPRYKVTKRGQDVALRCDPISGHVSLYWYRQALGQGPEFLTYFNYEAQQDKSGLPNDRFSAERPEGSISTLTIQRTEQRDSAMYRCASSNGYRDPEQFFGPGTRLTVL.

This chain joins TRBV5-6 and TRBJ2-3, with D tentatively TRBD2 (5 bases). Trimming removed 0 bases at V and 6 bases at J, with 14 bases between. This CDR3 comprises 15 residues. Germline CDR1 and CDR2: SGHDT and YYEEEE. The CDR3 spells CASSLAIGGRDTQYF. CDR3 in DNA: TGTGCCAGCAGCTTGGCCATAGGAGGAAGGGATACGCAGTATTTT.

The J gene is TRBJ2-7, the V gene TRBV27, with D hard to call. The V end was cut by 0 bases, the J end by 3 bases, with 9 bases between. This CDR3 region has 14 residues. Germline CDR1 reads MNHEY; CDR2 reads SMNVEV (reference sequence). The CDR3 loop is CASSLSQTGYEQYF. As DNA, the CDR3 is TGTGCCAGCAGTTTATCTCAGACCGGCTACGAGCAGTACTTC.

Only one count was recorded for this clone. The rearrangement joins TRBV9 to TRBJ2-5; TRBD1 is a possible D gene (6 bases). The end of the DNA fits TRBJ2-7 better, so the J call may be wrong. Germline-derived CDR1 and CDR2 are SGDLS and YYNGEE. This CDR3 has 15 amino acids. For the CDR3, the DNA is TGTGCCAGCAGCGTAGGGACGGGACAAACCTACGAGCAGTACTTC. Its protein product is CASSVGTGQTYEQYF.